Following are 21 T cell receptor beta chains from one sample sequenced in a study of early T cells in non-severe SARS-CoV-2 infection. One entry per CDR3 protein, called by TCRdb with MiXCR from the 5' RACE reads. The table includes approximately 70,000 distinct CDR3 sequences, roughly an eighth detected once. Specimen: whole blood. The receptors come from an adult who was a healthcare worker with PCR-confirmed SARS-CoV-2 infection or an uninfected control (not recorded which).

A few counts support this clonotype. The chain combines TRBV7-9 with TRBJ1-2, with 8 bases matching TRBD1. Germline lookup yields CDR1 SEHNR and CDR2 FQNEAQ (reference sequence). With 5 bases clipped from V and 4 bases from J, the junction kept 9 bases outside the gene matches. The CDR3 loop spans 15 amino acids. CDR3 sequence: CASSHTQGVAYGYTF. The CDR3 DNA reads TGTGCCAGCAGCCACACACAGGGGGTTGCCTATGGCTACACCTTC. Combining the CDR3 with reference TRBV7-9 and TRBJ1-2 gives the whole variable domain DTGVSQNPRHKITKRGQNVTFRCDPISEHNRLYWYRQTLGQGPEFLTYFQNEAQLEKSRLLSDRFSAERPKGSFSTLEIQRTEQGDSAMYLCASSHTQGVAYGYTFGSGTRLTVV.

This clonotype was seen a handful of times. The genes are TRBV27 and TRBJ1-5; 8 nucleotides match TRBD1. The junction had 4 bases not matched to a gene; V was cut back by 8 bases and J by 7 bases. The CDR3 is 12 residues long. From germline, CDR1 is MNHEY and CDR2 SMNVEV (reference sequence). CDR3 in amino acids: CASGSGGQPQHF. The CDR3 bases are TGTGCCAGCGGTTCAGGGGGCCAGCCCCAGCATTTT.

This clonotype has a count of ten or more. The CDR3 spells CASSAHSGGARETQYF. The CDR3 nucleotides read TGTGCCAGCAGCGCCCATTCCGGGGGGGCGCGGGAGACCCAGTACTTC. The gene calls are TRBV9 and TRBJ2-5; 8 bases match TRBD2. CDR1 is SGDLS, CDR2 YYNGEE, per germline. The CDR3 totals 16 residues. V trimming: 3 bases; J trimming: 5 bases; junction bases outside the gene matches: 12.

This rearrangement joins TRBV3-1 to TRBJ2-1; D unclear. The V end lost 3 bases, the J end lost 10 bases, and 19 bases lay between the germline ends. The germline V gene encodes CDR1 LGHDT and CDR2 YNNKEL (reference sequence). The CDR3 covers 15 residues. The CDR3, as DNA: TGTGCCAGCAGCCATCCAGGCCCGTCTGTGGGGGAGCAGTTCTTC. Translating gives CASSHPGPSVGEQFF.

This clonotype was recorded a few times. The rearrangement uses TRBV5-1 and TRBJ2-3; D call uncertain. Germline-derived CDR1 and CDR2 are SGHRS and YFSETQ. CDR3 size: 14 residues. The ends were cut back, 4 bases at V and 2 bases at J, with 11 bases in the middle. The CDR3 region is CASSTGSSTDTQYF. CDR3 in DNA: TGCGCCAGCAGCACCGGATCTTCCACAGATACGCAGTATTTT. Supplemented by reference TRBV5-1 and TRBJ2-3, the full variable domain reads KAGVTQTPRYLIKTRGQQVTLSCSPISGHRSVSWYQQTPGQGLQFLFEYFSETQRNKGNFPGRFSGRQFSNSRSEMNVSTLELGDSALYLCASSTGSSTDTQYFGPGTRLTVL.

This clonotype appeared many times. J is TRBJ1-3 and V is TRBV5-4, with 8 bases matching TRBD1. J gave up 0 bases and V 3 bases, and 5 bases lay outside the gene matches. This CDR3 contains 16 residues. Germline loops: CDR1 SGHNT, CDR2 YYREEE (reference sequence). CDR3 sequence reads: CASSYDRGLSGNTIYF. The DNA of the CDR3 is TGTGCCAGCAGCTATGACAGGGGCCTCTCTGGAAACACCATATATTTT. The full variable domain, rest sourced from reference TRBV5-4 and TRBJ1-3, is ETGVTQSPTHLIKTRGQQVTLRCSSQSGHNTVSWYQQALGQGPQFIFQYYREEENGRGNFPPRFSGLQFPNYSSELNVNALELDDSALYLCASSYDRGLSGNTIYFGEGSWLTVV.

The V gene is TRBV20-1, the J gene TRBJ2-3; 7 nucleotides line up with TRBD1. The CDR3 is 13 residues long. Looked up from germline, CDR1 is DFQATT and CDR2 is SNEGSKA (reference sequence). V shed 2 bases, J shed 5 bases, and the junction held 4 bases outside the gene matches. The CDR3 reads CSARSTGVDTQYF. The CDR3 DNA sequence: TGCAGTGCTAGATCTACAGGGGTAGATACGCAGTATTTT.

The chain recombines TRBV29-1 with TRBJ2-7; 7 positions agree with TRBD2. The germline V gene has CDR1 SQVTM and CDR2 ANQGSEA. V lost 7 bases to trimming and J lost 3 bases; unmatched junction nucleotides: 3. This CDR3 contains 11 residues. The CDR3 loop reads CSARGGYEQYF. CDR3 in DNA: TGCAGCGCCCGCGGGGGCTACGAGCAGTACTTC.

The chain couples TRBV4-1 to TRBJ2-3, with D unresolved. Germline-derived CDR1 and CDR2 are MGHRA and YSYEKL. The CDR3 has 16 residues. V gave up 3 bases and J gave up 0 bases, with 13 bases separating them. In nucleotides, the CDR3 is TGCGCCAGCAGCCATCTGCCCAGACCTAGCACAGATACGCAGTATTTT. Protein sequence: CASSHLPRPSTDTQYF.

This clonotype was seen a handful of times. V is TRBV7-9 and J is TRBJ2-2; TRBD1 is a possible D gene (5 bases). Germline V lookup: CDR1 SEHNR, CDR2 FQNEAQ (reference sequence). CDR3 length: 17 residues. Trimming removed 2 bases at V and 3 bases at J, with 16 bases between. The CDR3 protein is CASSLIHGARDTGELFF. Written as DNA, the CDR3 is TGTGCCAGCAGCTTAATTCATGGGGCCAGGGACACCGGGGAGCTGTTTTTT.

This clonotype was found a few times. The genes are TRBV7-2 and TRBJ2-2; a possible D gene is TRBD1 (5 bases). CDR1 is SGHTA and CDR2 is FQGNSA in the germline V gene. This CDR3 region has 14 residues. Trimming shortened V by 11 bases and J by 5 bases, and 18 bases separated the two germline ends. CDR3 nucleotides: TGTGCCGGTGGTAGCAGGGTCGGTACCGGGGAGCTGTTTTTT. It is translated as CAGGSRVGTGELFF.

This clonotype was recorded at least ten times. V usage is TRBV28 and J usage is TRBJ1-5; TRBD1 aligns across 7 bases. V dropped 3 bases and J dropped 4; count of bases not matched to a gene: 3. Per germline, CDR1 MDHEN and CDR2 SYDVKM. The CDR3 has 14 amino acids. The CDR3 here is CASSLDRLNQPQHF. CDR3 bases: TGTGCCAGCAGTTTGGACAGGTTAAATCAGCCCCAGCATTTT.

The rearrangement links TRBV29-1 to TRBJ2-7, with 10 bases matching TRBD2. The CDR3 has 14 amino acids. CDR1 and CDR2 (germline): SQVTM, ANQGSEA. V lost 5 bases, J lost 0 bases, and 4 bases stayed unmatched. The CDR3 nucleotides read TGCAGCGTTTCCGGGACTAGCGCCTCCTACGAGCAGTACTTC. Translated: CSVSGTSASYEQYF.

The chain links TRBV29-1 to TRBJ1-2; D not resolved. Trimming stripped 7 bases from V and 5 bases from J, with 17 bases between. This CDR3 spans 13 amino acids. Per germline, CDR1 SQVTM and CDR2 ANQGSEA. The CDR3 loop reads CSDRGQPYYGYTF. The CDR3 DNA reads TGCAGCGATCGAGGTCAACCTTATTATGGCTACACCTTC. The variable domain in full, completed from reference TRBV29-1 and TRBJ1-2, reads SAVISQKPSRDICQRGTSLTIQCQVDSQVTMMFWYRQQPGQSLTLIATANQGSEATYESGFVIDKFPISRPNLTFSTLTVSNMSPEDSSIYLCSDRGQPYYGYTFGSGTRLTVV.

This clonotype was observed at least ten times. The chain links TRBV6-5 to TRBJ1-5, with D uncertain. CDR1 is MNHEY and CDR2 is SVGAGI in the germline V gene. The CDR3 runs 13 residues. The V and J ends lost 6 bases and 6 bases respectively, with 12 bases between them. The CDR3 DNA reads TGTGCCAGCAGCCAGCGAGTTGGTCAGCCCCAGCATTTT. Its translation: CASSQRVGQPQHF.

This sequence joins TRBV10-3 and TRBJ2-3, with 9 bases fitting TRBD1. Germline-derived CDR1 and CDR2 are ENHRY and SYGVKD. The CDR3 length is 15 residues. With V trimmed by 4 bases and J by 3 bases, 5 bases remained unmatched. CDR3 loop: CAISATTGGTDTQYF. CDR3 coding DNA: TGTGCCATCAGTGCAACGACAGGGGGAACAGATACGCAGTATTTT.

The chain couples TRBV29-1 to TRBJ2-1; 8 bases fit TRBD2. The CDR3 totals 16 residues. The V segment lost 7 bases and the J segment 7 bases; nucleotides outside the gene matches: 18. Germline CDR1 SQVTM, CDR2 ANQGSEA. DNA of the CDR3: TGCAGCGGCCTGCGTTTTACCGGGGGGGCCAAAAATGAGCAGTTCTTC. Translating gives CSGLRFTGGAKNEQFF.

This clonotype turned up a few times. The chain links TRBV6-1 to TRBJ1-1; D not certain. Between the trimmed V and J ends, which lost 2 bases and 0 bases, there was a span of 13 bases. CDR3 length: 16 amino acids. CDR1 and CDR2 (germline): MNHNS, SASEGT. CDR3 sequence: CASSEFGWGMNTEAFF. The CDR3 bases are TGTGCCAGCAGTGAATTTGGGTGGGGTATGAACACTGAAGCTTTCTTT.

This clonotype was seen only a few times. The chain recombines TRBV5-1 with TRBJ2-1; TRBD2 matches at 11 bases. Per germline, CDR1 SGHRS and CDR2 YFSETQ. J lost 6 bases, V lost 0 bases, and 8 bases had no gene match. This CDR3 comprises 17 residues. CDR3 loop: CASSLASGLAVSNEQFF. CDR3 bases: TGCGCCAGCAGCTTGGCGTCGGGACTAGCGGTCAGCAATGAGCAGTTCTTC.

In this sample, this clonotype turned up a few times. The chain couples TRBV18 to TRBJ2-1; no definite D call. The CDR3 covers 12 residues. The V end lost 0 bases, the J end lost 9 bases, and 6 bases lay between the germline ends. CDR1 and CDR2 from the germline V gene are KGHSH and LQKENI. The CDR3 protein is CASSPPLPEQFF. CDR3 DNA: TGTGCCAGCTCACCACCCCTTCCTGAGCAGTTCTTC.

The rearrangement joins TRBV5-1 to TRBJ2-3; D may be TRBD1 (6 bases). Germline CDR1 and CDR2: SGHRS and YFSETQ. V lost 4 bases and J lost 2, with 8 bases in between. CDR3 length equals 13 residues. The CDR3 sequence is CASSGDNTDTQYF. The CDR3 DNA sequence: TGCGCCAGCAGCGGGGACAACACAGATACGCAGTATTTT.